This passage covers 30 T cell receptor beta chains from one sample sequenced in a study of cytomegalovirus exposure and HLA in healthy donors. PCR involved 60 Vbeta and 13 Jbeta primers. The repertoire was sequenced with immunoSEQ multiplex PCR; TCRdb's copy has only in-frame clones and lacks some. The sample has about 180,000 clones; 76% are singletons. Sequencing input: PBMCs. Receptors originate from a young woman in good health and CMV-seropositive.

In DNA, the CDR3 is TGTGCCAGCAGTTACTCCCAGGGCTACGAGCAGTACTTC. The encoded protein is CASSYSQGYEQYF. V and J are TRBV6-5 and TRBJ2-7; tentative D call: TRBD1 (5 bases). CDR3 length: 13 residues. CDR1 MNHEY and CDR2 SVGAGI come from the germline V gene. Trimming pared 0 bases from V and 3 bases from J, leaving 6 bases between.

Comments on this clone: The same CDR3 can be traced to other DNA sequences in this sample. The chain carries TRBV19 and TRBJ1-2, with D tentatively TRBD1 (6 bases). CDR3 size: 13 residues. In germline, CDR1 is LNHDA, CDR2 SQIVND (reference sequence). V was clipped by 7 bases and J by 7 bases, with 16 bases between them. The CDR3 DNA reads as TGTGCCAGTAACCTACAGGGTGAAGGTGGCTACACCTTC. Protein: CASNLQGEGGYTF.

This chain connects TRBV28 to TRBJ2-4; D may be TRBD2 (6 bases). Germline CDR1 reads MDHEN; CDR2 reads SYDVKM. This CDR3 comprises 12 residues. Between the trimmed V and J ends, which lost 7 bases and 5 bases, there was a span of 9 bases. The CDR3 loop reads CASISGENIQYF. CDR3 sequence (DNA): TGTGCCAGCATCTCGGGGGAAAACATTCAGTACTTC.

In its sample, this clone was seen a few times. The chain recombines TRBV12-5 with TRBJ2-1, with a possible D match to TRBD2 (7 bases). V was cut by 5 bases and J by 8 bases, with 13 bases left in between. The CDR3 is 13 residues long. The V gene's germline CDR1 is LGHNT and CDR2 FRNRAP. DNA of the CDR3: TGTGCTAGTGGTCCGGCGGGGGCCCATGAGCAGTTCTTC. It encodes CASGPAGAHEQFF.

This clone was recorded once. Distinct nucleotide sequences in the sample also encode this CDR3. The V call is TRBV28, the J call TRBJ1-6, with D possibly being TRBD1 (6 bases). CDR1 MDHEN and CDR2 SYDVKM come from the germline V gene. This CDR3 is 14 amino acids long. V was cut by 3 bases and J by 8 bases, with 11 bases left in between. The CDR3 coding sequence is TGTGCCAGCAGTTTGGGGCAGGGGTATTCACCCCTCCACTTT. Translating it yields CASSLGQGYSPLHF.

This clone was counted between two and nine times. The rearrangement joins TRBV5-4 to TRBJ1-4; 9 nucleotides agree with TRBD1. V lost 4 bases to trimming and J lost 10 bases; unmatched junction nucleotides: 8. CDR1 is SGHNT and CDR2 is YYREEE in the germline V gene (reference sequence). The CDR3 covers 14 residues. CDR3 loop: CASSLGTGRGKLFF. The CDR3 region has the DNA TGTGCCAGCAGCCTAGGGACAGGGAGGGGAAAACTGTTTTTT.

The chain has TRBV7-8 and TRBJ2-1; tentatively, D is TRBD2 (6 bases). Per the germline V gene, CDR1 is SGHVS and CDR2 is FQNEAQ. V was shortened by 1 base and J by 13 bases, with 14 bases between the two germline ends. The CDR3 covers 13 residues. The CDR3 DNA reads as TGTGCCAGCAGCTTAGGGGAGGCTCAGCCCCAGTTCTTC. Translating it yields CASSLGEAQPQFF.

This clone was counted only a few times. In nucleotides, the CDR3 is TGTGCCAGCAGCCCGGGACAGGGTACCAAAAACATTCAGTACTTC. Its translation: CASSPGQGTKNIQYF. The V gene is TRBV7-9, the J gene TRBJ2-4; 9 positions match TRBD1. Losses at the gene ends were 5 bases for V and 2 bases for J; bases not matched to a gene: 4. This CDR3 region has 15 residues. Germline CDR1 reads SEHNR; CDR2 reads FQNEAQ (reference sequence).

The V call is TRBV2, the J call TRBJ2-2, with 9 bases fitting TRBD2. The CDR3 contains 16 residues. Germline values: CDR1 SNHLY, CDR2 FYNNEI. Trimming at V came to 6 bases and at J to 1 base, leaving 6 bases not matched to a gene. This chain's CDR3 is CASSPGTSRNTGELFF. The CDR3 nucleotides are TGTGCCAGCAGCCCGGGGACTAGCAGGAACACCGGGGAGCTGTTTTTT.

This clone has just a few counts. The chain is built from TRBV19 and TRBJ1-5, with D possibly being TRBD1 (5 bases). The CDR3 extends over 13 amino acids. Germline V lookup: CDR1 LNHDA, CDR2 SQIVND (reference sequence). The V end lost 8 bases, the J end lost 9 bases, and 17 bases lay between the germline ends. In DNA, the CDR3 is TGTGCCAGTTTAGGAGGGGCCTTGGGGCCCCAGCATTTT. Amino acids: CASLGGALGPQHF.

This rearrangement joins TRBV15 to TRBJ2-3, with TRBD2 matching 10 bases. CDR1 is LNHNV and CDR2 is YYDKDF in the germline V gene (reference sequence). The V and J ends lost 2 bases and 4 bases, in that order; junction bases with no gene match: 6. This CDR3 has 16 amino acids. Here the CDR3 DNA reads TGTGCCACCAGCAGAAAAAGCGGGGGGGCCGCAGATACGCAGTATTTT. Translating gives CATSRKSGGAADTQYF.

This clone has just a few counts. This chain uses TRBV28 with TRBJ2-7; 7 bases fit TRBD1. The V segment lost 6 bases and the J segment 2 bases; nucleotides outside the gene matches: 10. Germline V gene lookup returns CDR1 MDHEN and CDR2 SYDVKM. The CDR3 length is 15 residues. DNA for the CDR3: TGTGCCAGCAGGTACTCCCGGACAGGCACCTACGAGCAGTACTTC. This translates into CASRYSRTGTYEQYF.

CDR3 bases: TGTGCCAGCAGCTCCGCTGGGGACAGGGCCCTCCACTCCTACAATGAGCAGTTCTTC. Its translation is CASSSAGDRALHSYNEQFF. This chain joins TRBV11-2 and TRBJ2-1; TRBD1 matches 9 bases. Losses at the gene ends were 4 bases for V and 0 bases for J; bases not matched to a gene: 13. The CDR3 totals 19 residues. Looked up from germline, CDR1 is SGHAT and CDR2 is FQNNGV.

This clone was seen a few times. The V gene is TRBV5-4, the J gene TRBJ2-5; the match to TRBD2 covers 8 bases. With V trimmed by 4 bases and J by 1 base, 3 bases remained unmatched. The CDR3 is made up of 14 amino acids. Germline CDR1 SGHNT, CDR2 YYREEE (reference sequence). The CDR3 DNA sequence: TGTGCCAGCAGCCGGGGGGGCCTCCAAGAGACCCAGTACTTC. It codes for CASSRGGLQETQYF.

The chain couples TRBV19 to TRBJ2-3; 8 bases align to TRBD2. Germline CDR1 is LNHDA and CDR2 is SQIVND (reference sequence). The CDR3 totals 14 residues. V trimming: 6 bases; J trimming: 6 bases; junction bases outside the gene matches: 8. The CDR3 is CASRAGGAVDTQYF. For the CDR3, the DNA is TGTGCCAGTAGGGCCGGGGGGGCTGTCGATACGCAGTATTTT. Variable domain in full (rest from reference TRBV19 and TRBJ2-3): DGGITQSPKYLFRKEGQNVTLSCEQNLNHDAMYWYRQDPGQGLRLIYYSQIVNDFQKGDIAEGYSVSREKKESFPLTVTSAQKNPTAFYLCASRAGGAVDTQYFGPGTRLTVL.

The rearrangement links TRBV6-1 to TRBJ1-2; possible D gene TRBD1, 5 bases. With 10 bases removed from V and 4 bases from J, the gap between germline ends came to 16 bases. Germline V CDR1 and CDR2: MNHNS, SASEGT. CDR3 length equals 13 residues. CDR3 in DNA: TGTGCCACCCCTCCGGACACTTCCTATGGCTACACCTTC. Protein product: CATPPDTSYGYTF.

The CDR3 is CASSQDHNPAGQPQHF. As DNA, the CDR3 is TGCGCCAGCAGCCAAGATCATAACCCCGCGGGTCAGCCCCAGCATTTT. The V gene is TRBV4-3, the J gene TRBJ1-5; no definite D call. The CDR3 extends over 16 amino acids. Trimming took 0 bases from V and 6 from J, leaving 15 bases between them. The germline V gene has CDR1 LGHNA and CDR2 YSLEER.

This clone has a single count. The genes are TRBV11-3 and TRBJ2-1, with TRBD1 as a possible D gene (6 bases). CDR1 is SGHNT, CDR2 YENEEA, per germline. The CDR3 is 15 amino acids. Trimming left V 5 bases short and J 5 bases short, with 16 bases between. CDR3 protein: CASSPGWGPDNEQFF. CDR3 nucleotide sequence: TGTGCCAGCAGCCCCGGTTGGGGGCCCGACAATGAGCAGTTCTTC. The full variable domain, completed using reference TRBV11-3 and TRBJ2-1, is EAGVVQSPRYKIIEKKQPVAFWCNPISGHNTLYWYLQNLGQGPELLIRYENEEAVDDSQLPKDRFSAERLKGVDSTLKIQPAELGDSAVYLCASSPGWGPDNEQFFGPGTRLTVL.

This clone was counted a single time. An end of the junction does not agree with germline; a read error may underlie this. This sequence joins TRBV19 and TRBJ2-2, with D tentatively TRBD2 (6 bases). Germline V gene data show CDR1 as LNHDA and CDR2 as SQIVND (reference sequence). The CDR3 spans 13 residues. In nucleotides, the CDR3 is TGTGCCAGTAGTATCCGGGGAGCCGGGGGGCTGTTTTTT. It is translated as CASSIRGAGGLFF.

V gene TRBV5-4 combines with J gene TRBJ2-5; 8 nucleotides line up with TRBD1. The V and J ends lost 2 bases and 12 bases, in that order; junction bases with no gene match: 12. Germline V gene data show CDR1 as SGHNT and CDR2 as YYREEE (reference sequence). CDR3 length: 14 amino acids. As DNA, the CDR3 is TGTGCCAGCAGCTTACCGGGACAGGAGGGGAAAAAGTACTTC. It yields the protein CASSLPGQEGKKYF.

The chain recombines TRBV7-9 with TRBJ2-2; D might be TRBD2 (5 bases). The germline V and J ends were trimmed by 8 bases and 4 bases, with 14 bases remaining between them. CDR3 length: 14 amino acids. Germline CDR1 is SEHNR and CDR2 is FQNEAQ (reference sequence). The CDR3 protein is CASLSSEGTGELFF. The DNA of the CDR3 is TGTGCCAGCCTCTCCTCTGAGGGCACCGGGGAGCTGTTTTTT.

V is TRBV25-1 and J is TRBJ2-3; TRBD1 agrees at 7 bases. J lost 1 base, V lost 3 bases, and 4 bases had no gene match. This CDR3 spans 15 amino acids. Germline assignment: CDR1 MGHDK and CDR2 SYGVNS. The CDR3 spells CASSEAGGGTDTQYF. The CDR3 DNA reads TGTGCCAGCAGTGAGGCAGGGGGAGGCACAGATACGCAGTATTTT.

V usage is TRBV14 and J usage is TRBJ2-1; tentative D call: TRBD2 (6 bases). CDR1 SGHDN and CDR2 FVKESK come from the germline V gene. The CDR3 sequence is 15 residues long. V was pared by 0 bases and J by 7 bases, with 13 bases between. CDR3 coding DNA: TGTGCCAGCAGCCAAGACCGGGGACTGGAGAATGAGCAGTTCTTC. Its translation is CASSQDRGLENEQFF. Full variable domain (outside the CDR3, taken from reference TRBV14 and TRBJ2-1): EAGVTQFPSHSVIEKGQTVTLRCDPISGHDNLYWYRRVMGKEIKFLLHFVKESKQDESGMPNNRFLAERTGGTYSTLKVQPAELEDSGVYFCASSQDRGLENEQFFGPGTRLTVL.

V usage is TRBV19 and J usage is TRBJ2-5, with D tentatively TRBD2 (6 bases). This CDR3 is built from 17 residues. V was cut by 1 base and J by 4 bases, with 19 bases left in between. CDR1 and CDR2 (germline): LNHDA, SQIVND (reference sequence). CDR3 DNA sequence: TGTGCCAGTAGTATAGGGGGAACTAGCAGGAGTGGAGAGACCCAGTACTTC. Protein product: CASSIGGTSRSGETQYF.

This clone was detected only a few times. The chain recombines TRBV7-2 with TRBJ2-5, with 9 bases fitting TRBD2. V shed 5 bases and J 2 bases; nucleotides not matched to a gene: 6. The CDR3 extends over 15 amino acids. Germline V CDR1 and CDR2: SGHTA, FQGNSA. In nucleotides, the CDR3 is TGTGCCAGCAGCCAAGCGGGGGGTAATCAAGAGACCCAGTACTTC. Its protein product is CASSQAGGNQETQYF.

J is TRBJ1-2 and V is TRBV7-9; 11 bases line up with TRBD1. Losses at the gene ends were 5 bases for V and 2 bases for J; bases not matched to a gene: 7. This CDR3 region has 16 residues. Germline V gene data show CDR1 as SEHNR and CDR2 as FQNEAQ (reference sequence). The chain's CDR3 is CASSPLWDRGNYGYTF. In DNA form, the CDR3 reads TGTGCCAGCAGCCCCCTCTGGGACAGGGGGAACTATGGCTACACCTTC. Supplemented by reference TRBV7-9 and TRBJ1-2, the full variable domain reads DTGVSQNPRHKITKRGQNVTFRCDPISEHNRLYWYRQTLGQGPEFLTYFQNEAQLEKSRLLSDRFSAERPKGSFSTLEIQRTEQGDSAMYLCASSPLWDRGNYGYTFGSGTRLTVV.

The gene calls are TRBV2 and TRBJ2-3; the match to TRBD2 covers 11 bases. V lost 6 bases to trimming and J lost 4 bases; unmatched junction nucleotides: 6. Germline V gives CDR1 SNHLY, CDR2 FYNNEI. The CDR3 is 15 residues long. CDR3 DNA sequence: TGTGCCAGCAGGGGACTAGCGGAGTTCCCAGATACGCAGTATTTT. As protein: CASRGLAEFPDTQYF.

The chain links TRBV7-2 to TRBJ2-7, with TRBD2 matching 8 bases. The CDR3 has 16 residues. Unmatched junction bases numbered 11, after V lost 5 bases and J lost 2 bases. The germline V gene encodes CDR1 SGHTA and CDR2 FQGNSA. In nucleotides, the CDR3 is TGTGCCAGCAGCCAGGCGAGGACTAGCCCACCCTACGAGCAGTACTTC. Translating it yields CASSQARTSPPYEQYF.

This clone has a single count. This chain connects TRBV30 to TRBJ2-1; tentatively, D is TRBD2 (6 bases). The V gene's germline CDR1 is GTSNPN and CDR2 SVGIG (reference sequence). CDR3 size: 17 residues. Trimming stripped 0 bases from V and 0 bases from J, with 15 bases between. Written as DNA, the CDR3 is TGTGCCTGGAGTGTCGGGGCGGGGCAAAGCTCCTACAATGAGCAGTTCTTC. Amino acids: CAWSVGAGQSSYNEQFF.

The rearrangement links TRBV4-2 to TRBJ2-1, with a weak D call TRBD1 (6 bases). V was cut by 4 bases and J by 7 bases, with 14 bases left in between. Per the germline V gene, CDR1 is LGHNA and CDR2 is YNFKEQ. This CDR3 has 14 residues. The CDR3 DNA follows: TGTGCCAGCAGCCGCGCGGACAGAAAAAATGAGCAGTTCTTC. This sequence encodes CASSRADRKNEQFF.